The 24 T cell receptor beta chains listed next were all sequenced from one sample in a study of cytomegalovirus exposure and HLA in healthy donors. The PCR ran on 60 Vbeta and 13 Jbeta primers. This table comes from immunoSEQ multiplex PCR, and its TCRdb copy is limited to in-frame clones, with some not included. Altogether under 250,000 clones are present, around 83% being singletons, with the ten largest covering roughly 10%. Input material: PBMCs. These receptors were obtained from a woman between 45 and 65 years old in good health and CMV-seropositive.

The rearrangement links TRBV5-1 to TRBJ2-3; TRBD1 matches at 10 bases. This CDR3 comprises 15 residues. With 5 bases clipped from V and 6 bases from J, the junction kept 9 bases outside the gene matches. CDR1 and CDR2 (germline): SGHRS, YFSETQ. The CDR3 is CASRGDRGQGDTQYF. The CDR3 bases are TGCGCCAGCAGAGGAGACAGGGGGCAGGGGGATACGCAGTATTTT. The variable domain in full, with the rest retrieved from reference TRBV5-1 and TRBJ2-3, is KAGVTQTPRYLIKTRGQQVTLSCSPISGHRSVSWYQQTPGQGLQFLFEYFSETQRNKGNFPGRFSGRQFSNSRSEMNVSTLELGDSALYLCASRGDRGQGDTQYFGPGTRLTVL.

V gene TRBV2 combines with J gene TRBJ1-5, with D possibly being TRBD1 (6 bases). Looked up from germline, CDR1 is SNHLY and CDR2 is FYNNEI. The CDR3 totals 13 residues. The V end was cut by 3 bases, the J end by 7 bases, with 10 bases between. The CDR3 DNA reads TGTGCCAGCAGTGAGGGTGGACAGCAGCCCCAGCATTTT. Encoded protein: CASSEGGQQPQHF.

The rearrangement joins TRBV6-1 to TRBJ1-2; D gene unclear. The CDR3 has 12 amino acids. The V and J ends lost 1 base and 5 bases respectively, with 5 bases between them. Germline V gene sequence: CDR1 MNHNS, CDR2 SASEGT. The CDR3, as DNA: TGTGCCAGCAGTGAAGGGGAGTATGGCTACACCTTC. Its protein product is CASSEGEYGYTF.

J is TRBJ1-2 and V is TRBV7-2; D possibly corresponds to TRBD1 (6 bases). Trimming removed 5 bases at V and 0 bases at J, with 13 bases between. CDR3 length: 15 residues. Looked up from germline, CDR1 is SGHTA and CDR2 is FQGNSA. The CDR3 DNA reads as TGTGCCAGCAGCGTCGGGACACAACCTAACTATGGCTACACCTTC. The encoded protein is CASSVGTQPNYGYTF.

This clone was recorded once. This chain uses TRBV15 with TRBJ2-7; the D gene is possibly TRBD2 (7 bases). Per germline, CDR1 LNHNV and CDR2 YYDKDF (reference sequence). Trimming took off 4 bases at V and 0 bases at J, with 13 bases between the two ends. The CDR3 runs to 15 residues. CDR3 in DNA: TGTGCCACCAGCAAAGGGGGGGGGAGCTCCTACGAGCAGTACTTC. Protein: CATSKGGGSSYEQYF. Complete variable domain (other parts from reference TRBV15 and TRBJ2-7): DAMVIQNPRYQVTQFGKPVTLSCSQTLNHNVMYWYQQKSSQAPKLLFHYYDKDFNNEADTPDNFQSRRPNTSFCFLDIRSPGLGDTAMYLCATSKGGGSSYEQYFGPGTRLTVT.

This clone was seen just once. The DNA of the CDR3 is TGTGCCATCAGTGTGGACAGGGTTTCCTACGAGCAGTACTTC. This sequence encodes CAISVDRVSYEQYF. The chain has TRBV10-3 and TRBJ2-7; the match to TRBD1 covers 8 bases. This CDR3 has 14 residues. Looked up from germline, CDR1 is ENHRY and CDR2 is SYGVKD. The V gene end was trimmed by 4 bases and the J gene end by 1 base; junction bases not matched to a gene: 3.

The rearrangement links TRBV30 to TRBJ2-7; 9 bases align to TRBD2. Trimming took 0 bases from V and 5 from J; bases not matched to a gene: 11. This CDR3 has 16 amino acids. Germline CDR1 and CDR2: GTSNPN and SVGIG (reference sequence). The CDR3 region has the DNA TGTGCCTGGAGTGTAATGCGGGGGGGCGTTGGGAACGAGCAGTACTTC. This translates into CAWSVMRGGVGNEQYF.

The J gene is TRBJ1-2, the V gene TRBV30; 8 bases line up with TRBD1. The CDR3 contains 15 residues. J was trimmed by 4 bases and V by 3 bases; bases with no gene match: 10. In germline, CDR1 is GTSNPN, CDR2 SVGIG (reference sequence). The chain's CDR3 is CAWRTGVGRFYGYTF. The DNA for the CDR3 is TGTGCCTGGAGGACAGGGGTAGGTCGGTTCTATGGCTACACCTTC. The full variable domain, rest sourced from reference TRBV30 and TRBJ1-2, is SQTIHQWPATLVQPVGSPLSLECTVEGTSNPNLYWYRQAAGRGLQLLFYSVGIGQISSEVPQNLSASRPQDRQFILSSKKLLLSDSGFYLCAWRTGVGRFYGYTFGSGTRLTVV.

As concerns this clone: This sample also contains other DNA sequences that code for the same CDR3. V is TRBV30 and J is TRBJ1-5; D remains ambiguous. The CDR3 has 16 amino acids. CDR1 and CDR2 (germline): GTSNPN, SVGIG (reference sequence). V gave up 6 bases and J gave up 1 base, with 19 bases separating them. CDR3 amino acids: CACQPGDRASNQPQHF. CDR3 DNA sequence: TGTGCCTGTCAACCCGGGGATAGGGCCAGCAATCAGCCCCAGCATTTT.

The gene calls are TRBV7-3 and TRBJ1-1; 11 bases line up with TRBD1. Germline V gives CDR1 SGHTA, CDR2 FQGTGA. Germline trimming cut 0 bases from V and 6 bases from J; bases unmatched to any gene: 3. This CDR3 is 15 amino acids long. CDR3 DNA: TGTGCCAGCAGCTTAACGGGACAGGGGGTCGCTGAAGCTTTCTTT. The encoded protein is CASSLTGQGVAEAFF.

The chain employs TRBV29-1 and TRBJ1-1; tentative D call: TRBD1 (5 bases). The CDR3 totals 13 residues. The germline V and J ends were trimmed by 2 bases and 5 bases, with 12 bases remaining between them. Germline assignment: CDR1 SQVTM and CDR2 ANQGSEA. The CDR3 nucleotides read TGCAGCGTTGAAAAAGGGGCAGTAACTGAAGCTTTCTTT. Translated: CSVEKGAVTEAFF.

This chain joins TRBV7-2 and TRBJ2-5; D is perhaps TRBD1 (5 bases). This CDR3 comprises 14 residues. Per the germline V gene, CDR1 is SGHTA and CDR2 is FQGNSA. The V end was cut by 1 base, the J end by 5 bases, with 11 bases between. CDR3 sequence reads: CASSLDPPGETQYF. Written as DNA, the CDR3 is TGTGCCAGCAGCTTAGATCCGCCAGGGGAGACCCAGTACTTC.

The chain has TRBV28 and TRBJ1-1; 10 nucleotides agree with TRBD1. CDR3 size: 16 residues. Per the germline V gene, CDR1 is MDHEN and CDR2 is SYDVKM. Losses at the gene ends were 5 bases for V and 4 bases for J; bases not matched to a gene: 10. CDR3 bases: TGTGCCAGCAGTATCATGACAGGGGGCGCGAGCACTGAAGCTTTCTTT. This sequence encodes CASSIMTGGASTEAFF.

The chain uses TRBV6-5 and TRBJ2-6; D gene unclear. The CDR3 length is 16 residues. Looked up from germline, CDR1 is MNHEY and CDR2 is SVGAGI. V was cut by 0 bases and J by 4 bases, with 10 bases left in between. The CDR3 is CASSYSYLTGANVLTF. CDR3 in DNA: TGTGCCAGCAGTTACTCCTACCTCACCGGGGCCAACGTCCTGACTTTC.

The chain links TRBV7-9 to TRBJ1-5; D unresolved. CDR1 is SEHNR and CDR2 is FQNEAQ in the germline V gene (reference sequence). The V gene lost 3 bases and the J gene lost 4 bases, with 10 bases spanning the gap. This CDR3 has 14 amino acids. In DNA form, the CDR3 reads TGTGCCAGCAGCTTGGGAGGAAGGAATCAGCCCCAGCATTTT. It translates to CASSLGGRNQPQHF.

In this sample, this clone turned up once. CDR3 residues: CASSPIGGSSQETQYF. For the CDR3, the DNA is TGTGCCAGCAGCCCAATCGGGGGGAGCAGCCAAGAGACCCAGTACTTC. V gene TRBV7-9 combines with J gene TRBJ2-5; 7 positions match TRBD2. Trimming cost V 5 bases and J 1 base; bases outside gene matches: 10. This CDR3 region has 16 residues. Germline loops: CDR1 SEHNR, CDR2 FQNEAQ (reference sequence).

Here the CDR3 reads CASSLGLASYNEQFF. CDR3 nucleotides: TGTGCCAGCAGCTTAGGTCTGGCCTCCTACAATGAGCAGTTCTTC. This sequence joins TRBV11-3 and TRBJ2-1; no reliable D call. Trimming pared 1 base from V and 0 bases from J, leaving 7 bases between. CDR3 length: 15 amino acids. Germline CDR1 and CDR2: SGHNT and YENEEA.

The J gene is TRBJ1-4, the V gene TRBV7-9; the D is unclear. V gave up 1 base and J gave up 5 bases, with 11 bases separating them. This CDR3 has 15 residues. From germline, CDR1 is SEHNR and CDR2 FQNEAQ (reference sequence). The CDR3 DNA is TGTGCCAGCAGCTTAGTCCGAGAGGTGAATGAAAAACTGTTTTTT. Its protein product is CASSLVREVNEKLFF.

The V call is TRBV28, the J call TRBJ1-6; 8 bases fit TRBD1. The CDR3 is 15 amino acids. Germline V gene sequence: CDR1 MDHEN, CDR2 SYDVKM. V lost 6 bases and J lost 7; bases outside the gene matches: 8. The CDR3 loop reads CASRRTGWGNSPLHF. The CDR3 nucleotides are TGTGCCAGCAGGCGGACAGGGTGGGGGAATTCACCCCTCCACTTT.

The V and J genes are TRBV30 and TRBJ2-5, with D possibly matching TRBD2 (7 bases). From germline, CDR1 is GTSNPN and CDR2 SVGIG (reference sequence). Trimming took 2 bases from V and 2 from J, leaving 15 bases between them. CDR3 size: 15 residues. CDR3 amino acids: CAWSRGGIKQETQYF. Written as DNA, the CDR3 is TGTGCCTGGAGTAGGGGGGGAATAAAGCAAGAGACCCAGTACTTC.

The chain uses TRBV4-1 and TRBJ1-5; possible D gene TRBD1, 6 bases. Germline CDR1 is MGHRA and CDR2 is YSYEKL. The ends were cut back, 4 bases at V and 3 bases at J, with 13 bases in the middle. The CDR3 runs 15 residues. CDR3 bases: TGCGCCAGCAGCCCGGTCGACAGGCCCAATCAGCCCCAGCATTTT. This gives the protein CASSPVDRPNQPQHF.

The chain links TRBV6-1 to TRBJ1-1, with TRBD1 identical over 9 bases. The CDR3 is made up of 13 amino acids. The ends lost 7 bases at V and 6 bases at J; junction bases unmatched: 6. Germline assignment: CDR1 MNHNS and CDR2 SASEGT. The CDR3 is CASTGRQGAEAFF. The CDR3 DNA sequence: TGTGCCAGCACCGGGAGACAGGGGGCTGAAGCTTTCTTT.

This clone was recorded once. The J gene is TRBJ1-2, the V gene TRBV2; 9 bases line up with TRBD1. This CDR3 spans 13 amino acids. V lost 7 bases to trimming and J lost 5 bases; unmatched junction nucleotides: 5. Germline V gene sequence: CDR1 SNHLY, CDR2 FYNNEI. CDR3 bases: TGTGCCAGCAACGAACAGGGGGCGTATGGCTACACCTTC. Protein product: CASNEQGAYGYTF.

This chain connects TRBV7-2 to TRBJ1-1, with D maybe TRBD1 (6 bases). The CDR3 runs 14 residues. From germline, CDR1 is SGHTA and CDR2 FQGNSA. The V gene lost 5 bases and the J gene lost 1 base, with 11 bases spanning the gap. CDR3 DNA sequence: TGTGCCAGCAGCCCACACAGGGAGAACACTGAAGCTTTCTTT. Its translation is CASSPHRENTEAFF.